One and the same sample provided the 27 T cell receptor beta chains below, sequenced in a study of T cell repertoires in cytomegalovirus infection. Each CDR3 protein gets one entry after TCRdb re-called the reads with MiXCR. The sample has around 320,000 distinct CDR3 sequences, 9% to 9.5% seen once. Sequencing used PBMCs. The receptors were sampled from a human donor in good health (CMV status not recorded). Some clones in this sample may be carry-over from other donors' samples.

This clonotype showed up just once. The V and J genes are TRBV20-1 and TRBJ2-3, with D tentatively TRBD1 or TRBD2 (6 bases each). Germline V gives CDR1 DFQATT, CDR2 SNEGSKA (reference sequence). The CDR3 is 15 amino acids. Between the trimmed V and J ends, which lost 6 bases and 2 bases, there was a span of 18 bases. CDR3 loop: CSARPGGITTDTQYF. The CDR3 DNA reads TGCAGTGCGCGGCCCGGGGGCATAACCACAGATACGCAGTATTTT.

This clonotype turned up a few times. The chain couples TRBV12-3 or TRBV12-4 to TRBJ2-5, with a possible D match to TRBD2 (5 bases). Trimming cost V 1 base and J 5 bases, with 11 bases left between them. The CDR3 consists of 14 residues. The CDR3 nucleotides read TGTGCCAGCAGTTTAGACTCGGGGTGGGAGACCCAGTACTTC. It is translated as CASSLDSGWETQYF.

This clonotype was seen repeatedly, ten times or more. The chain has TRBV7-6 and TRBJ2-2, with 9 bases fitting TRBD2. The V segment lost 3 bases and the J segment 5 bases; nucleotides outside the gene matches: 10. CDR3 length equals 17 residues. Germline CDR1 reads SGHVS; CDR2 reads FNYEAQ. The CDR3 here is CASSFPPLAGETGELFF. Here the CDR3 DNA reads TGTGCCAGCAGCTTCCCTCCCTTAGCGGGAGAGACCGGGGAGCTGTTTTTT.

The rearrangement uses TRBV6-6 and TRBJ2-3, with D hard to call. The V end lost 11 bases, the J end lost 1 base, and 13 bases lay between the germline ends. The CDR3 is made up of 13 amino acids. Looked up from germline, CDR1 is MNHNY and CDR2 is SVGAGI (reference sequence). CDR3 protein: CALSGGGTDTQYF. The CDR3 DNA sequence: TGTGCCCTCTCGGGCGGAGGCACAGATACGCAGTATTTT.

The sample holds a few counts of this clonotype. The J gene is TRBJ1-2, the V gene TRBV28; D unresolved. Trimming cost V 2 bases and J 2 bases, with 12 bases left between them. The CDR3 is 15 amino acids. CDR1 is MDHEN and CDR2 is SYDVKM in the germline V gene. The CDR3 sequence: CASSLPDVRNYGYTF. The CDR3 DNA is TGTGCCAGCAGTTTACCAGACGTCAGGAACTATGGCTACACCTTC.

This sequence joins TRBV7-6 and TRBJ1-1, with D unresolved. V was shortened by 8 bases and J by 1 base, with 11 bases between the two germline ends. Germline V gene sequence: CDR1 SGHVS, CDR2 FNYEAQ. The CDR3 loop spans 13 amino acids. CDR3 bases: TGTGCCAGCGGATACTCAGCGAACACTGAAGCTTTCTTT. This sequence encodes CASGYSANTEAFF.

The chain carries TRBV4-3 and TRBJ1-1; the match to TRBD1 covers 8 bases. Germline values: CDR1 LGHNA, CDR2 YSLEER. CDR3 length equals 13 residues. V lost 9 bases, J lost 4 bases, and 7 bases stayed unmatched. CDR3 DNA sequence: TGCGCCAGATCTCGACAGGGGTTCACTGAAGCTTTCTTT. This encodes CARSRQGFTEAFF.

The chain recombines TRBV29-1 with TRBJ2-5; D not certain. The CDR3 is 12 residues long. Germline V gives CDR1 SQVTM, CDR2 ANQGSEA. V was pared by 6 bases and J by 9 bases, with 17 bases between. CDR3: CSVESWFEAQYF. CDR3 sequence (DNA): TGCAGCGTGGAGTCCTGGTTTGAGGCCCAGTACTTC.

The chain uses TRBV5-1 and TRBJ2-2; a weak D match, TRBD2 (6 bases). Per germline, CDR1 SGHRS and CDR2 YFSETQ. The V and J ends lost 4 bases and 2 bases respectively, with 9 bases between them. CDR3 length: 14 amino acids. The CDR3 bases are TGCGCCAGCAGCGGGGGGTACAACACCGGGGAGCTGTTTTTT. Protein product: CASSGGYNTGELFF. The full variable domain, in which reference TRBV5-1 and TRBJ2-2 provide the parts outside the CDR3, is KAGVTQTPRYLIKTRGQQVTLSCSPISGHRSVSWYQQTPGQGLQFLFEYFSETQRNKGNFPGRFSGRQFSNSRSEMNVSTLELGDSALYLCASSGGYNTGELFFGEGSRLTVL.

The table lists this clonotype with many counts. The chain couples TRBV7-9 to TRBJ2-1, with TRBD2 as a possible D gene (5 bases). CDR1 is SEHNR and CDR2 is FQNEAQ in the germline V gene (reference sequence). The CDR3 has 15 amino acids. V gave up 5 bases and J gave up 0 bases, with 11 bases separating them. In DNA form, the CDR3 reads TGTGCCAGCAGCAATGACTATAACTCCTACAATGAGCAGTTCTTC. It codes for CASSNDYNSYNEQFF.

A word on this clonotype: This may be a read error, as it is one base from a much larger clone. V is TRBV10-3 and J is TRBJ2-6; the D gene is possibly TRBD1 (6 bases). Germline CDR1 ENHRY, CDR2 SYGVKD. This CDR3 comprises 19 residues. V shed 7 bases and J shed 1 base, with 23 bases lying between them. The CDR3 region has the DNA TGTGCCATCAACGGGGACACAATTGTTGTAGGTTCTGGGGCCAACGTCCTGACTTTC. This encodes CAINGDTIVVGSGANVLTF.

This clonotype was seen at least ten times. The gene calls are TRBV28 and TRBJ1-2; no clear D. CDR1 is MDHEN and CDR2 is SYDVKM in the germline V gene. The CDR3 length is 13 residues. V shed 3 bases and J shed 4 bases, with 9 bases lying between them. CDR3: CASSFGQTYGYTF. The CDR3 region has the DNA TGTGCCAGCAGTTTTGGGCAGACCTATGGCTACACCTTC.

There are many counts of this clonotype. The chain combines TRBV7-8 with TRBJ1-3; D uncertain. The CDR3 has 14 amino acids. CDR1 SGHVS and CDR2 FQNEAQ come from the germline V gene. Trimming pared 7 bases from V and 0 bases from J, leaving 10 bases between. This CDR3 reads CASTPDRSGNTIYF. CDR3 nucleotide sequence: TGTGCCAGCACCCCTGACCGCTCTGGAAACACCATATATTTT. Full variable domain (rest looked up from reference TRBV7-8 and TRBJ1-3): GAGVSQSPRYKVAKRGQDVALRCDPISGHVSLFWYQQALGQGPEFLTYFQNEAQLDKSGLPSDRFFAERPEGSVSTLKIQRTQQEDSAVYLCASTPDRSGNTIYFGEGSWLTVV.

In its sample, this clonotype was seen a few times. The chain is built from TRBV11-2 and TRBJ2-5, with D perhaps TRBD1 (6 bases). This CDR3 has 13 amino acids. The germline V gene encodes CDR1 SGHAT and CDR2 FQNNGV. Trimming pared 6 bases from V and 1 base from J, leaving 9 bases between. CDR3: CASSTGFQETQYF. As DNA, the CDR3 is TGTGCCAGCAGTACAGGGTTCCAAGAGACCCAGTACTTC.

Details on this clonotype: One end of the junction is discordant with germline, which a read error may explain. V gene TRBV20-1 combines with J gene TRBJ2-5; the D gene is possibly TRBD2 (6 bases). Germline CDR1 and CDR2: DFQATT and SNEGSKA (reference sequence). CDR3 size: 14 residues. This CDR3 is CSVRDWGDLETQYF. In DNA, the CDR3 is TGCAGTGTTAGAGATTGGGGGGATCTGGAGACCCAGTACTTC.

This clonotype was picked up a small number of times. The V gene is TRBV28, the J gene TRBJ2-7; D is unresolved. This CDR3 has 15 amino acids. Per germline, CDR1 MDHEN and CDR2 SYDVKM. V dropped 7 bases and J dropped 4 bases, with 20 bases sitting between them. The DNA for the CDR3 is TGTGCCAGCATTCCAGCTGGATTTTTTAATTACGAGCAGTACTTC. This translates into CASIPAGFFNYEQYF.

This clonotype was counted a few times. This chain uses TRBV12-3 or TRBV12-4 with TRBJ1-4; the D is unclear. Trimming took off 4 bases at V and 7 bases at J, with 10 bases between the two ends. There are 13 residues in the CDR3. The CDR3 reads CASSSGRFEKLFF. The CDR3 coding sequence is TGTGCCAGCAGTTCCGGACGGTTTGAAAAACTGTTTTTT.

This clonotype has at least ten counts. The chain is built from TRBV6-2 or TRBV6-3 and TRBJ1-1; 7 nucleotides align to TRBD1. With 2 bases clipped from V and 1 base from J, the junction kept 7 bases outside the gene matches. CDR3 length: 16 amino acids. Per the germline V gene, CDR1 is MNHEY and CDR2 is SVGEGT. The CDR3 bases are TGTGCCAGCAGTTACCAGCAGGGGACAGAGAACACTGAAGCTTTCTTT. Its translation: CASSYQQGTENTEAFF.

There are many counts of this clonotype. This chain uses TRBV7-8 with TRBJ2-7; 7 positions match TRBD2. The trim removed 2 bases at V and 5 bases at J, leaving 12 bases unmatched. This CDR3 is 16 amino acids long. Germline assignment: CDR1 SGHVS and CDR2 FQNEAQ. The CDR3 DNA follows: TGTGCCAGCAGCTTACTAAGACCTCCGGGAGGAGACGAGCAGTACTTC. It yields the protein CASSLLRPPGGDEQYF.

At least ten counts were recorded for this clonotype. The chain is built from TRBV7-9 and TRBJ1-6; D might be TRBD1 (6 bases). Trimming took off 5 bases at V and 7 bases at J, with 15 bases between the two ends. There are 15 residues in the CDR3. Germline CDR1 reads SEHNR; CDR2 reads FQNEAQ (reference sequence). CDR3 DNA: TGTGCCAGCAGCCAACAGGGAGGTAGAAATTCACCCCTCCACTTT. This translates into CASSQQGGRNSPLHF.

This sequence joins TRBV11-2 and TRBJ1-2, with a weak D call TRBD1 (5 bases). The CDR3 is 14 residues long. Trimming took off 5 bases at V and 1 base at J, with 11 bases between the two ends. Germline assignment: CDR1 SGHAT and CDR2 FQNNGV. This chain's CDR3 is CASSPLGVNYGYTF. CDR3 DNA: TGTGCCAGCAGCCCATTGGGGGTTAACTATGGCTACACCTTC.

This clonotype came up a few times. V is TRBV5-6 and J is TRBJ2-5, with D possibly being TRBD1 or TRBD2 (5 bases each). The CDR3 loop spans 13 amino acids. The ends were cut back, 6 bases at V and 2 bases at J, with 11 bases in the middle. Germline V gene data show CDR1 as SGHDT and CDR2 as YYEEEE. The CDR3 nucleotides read TGTGCCAGCACCGGGGACCGGCAAGAGACCCAGTACTTC. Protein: CASTGDRQETQYF.

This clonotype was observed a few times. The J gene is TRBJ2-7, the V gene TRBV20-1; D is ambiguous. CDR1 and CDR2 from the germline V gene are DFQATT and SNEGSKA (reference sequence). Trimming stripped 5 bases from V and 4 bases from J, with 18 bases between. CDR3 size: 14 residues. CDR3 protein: CSAHYRPSTYEQYF. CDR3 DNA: TGCAGTGCTCACTATCGGCCCAGCACTTACGAGCAGTACTTC.

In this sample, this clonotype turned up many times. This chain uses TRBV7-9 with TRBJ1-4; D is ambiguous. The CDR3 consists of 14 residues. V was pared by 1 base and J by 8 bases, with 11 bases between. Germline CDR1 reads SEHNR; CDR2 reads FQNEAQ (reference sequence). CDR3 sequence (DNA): TGTGCCAGCAGCTTAGAACAGTCTCGGGAAAAACTGTTTTTT. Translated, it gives CASSLEQSREKLFF.

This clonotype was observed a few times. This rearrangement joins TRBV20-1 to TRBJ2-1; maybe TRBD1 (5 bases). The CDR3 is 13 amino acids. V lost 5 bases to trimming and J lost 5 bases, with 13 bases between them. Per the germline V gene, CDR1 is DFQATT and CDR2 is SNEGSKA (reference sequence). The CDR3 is CSAAPKQDNEQFF. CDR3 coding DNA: TGCAGTGCTGCACCAAAACAGGACAATGAGCAGTTCTTC.

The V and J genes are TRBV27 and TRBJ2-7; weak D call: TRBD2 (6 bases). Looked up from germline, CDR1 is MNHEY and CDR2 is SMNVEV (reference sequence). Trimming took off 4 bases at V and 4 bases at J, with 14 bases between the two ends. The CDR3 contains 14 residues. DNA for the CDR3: TGTGCCAGCAGTTCTTGGGTAAGCGGGTACGAGCAGTACTTC. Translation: CASSSWVSGYEQYF.

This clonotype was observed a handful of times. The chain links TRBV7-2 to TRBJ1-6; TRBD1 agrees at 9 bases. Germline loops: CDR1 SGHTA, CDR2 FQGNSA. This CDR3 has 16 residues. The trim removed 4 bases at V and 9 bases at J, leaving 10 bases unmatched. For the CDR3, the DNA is TGTGCCAGCAGCTCCACACCGGGACAGGGAGGTTCACCCCTCCACTTT. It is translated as CASSSTPGQGGSPLHF.